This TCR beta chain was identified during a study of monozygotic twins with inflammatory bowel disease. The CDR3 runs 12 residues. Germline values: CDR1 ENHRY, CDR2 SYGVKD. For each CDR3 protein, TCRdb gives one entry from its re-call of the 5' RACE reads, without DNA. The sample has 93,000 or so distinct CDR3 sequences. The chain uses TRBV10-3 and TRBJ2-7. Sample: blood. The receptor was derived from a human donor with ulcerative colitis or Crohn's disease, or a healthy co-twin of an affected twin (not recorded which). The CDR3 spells CAISGGGWEQYF.